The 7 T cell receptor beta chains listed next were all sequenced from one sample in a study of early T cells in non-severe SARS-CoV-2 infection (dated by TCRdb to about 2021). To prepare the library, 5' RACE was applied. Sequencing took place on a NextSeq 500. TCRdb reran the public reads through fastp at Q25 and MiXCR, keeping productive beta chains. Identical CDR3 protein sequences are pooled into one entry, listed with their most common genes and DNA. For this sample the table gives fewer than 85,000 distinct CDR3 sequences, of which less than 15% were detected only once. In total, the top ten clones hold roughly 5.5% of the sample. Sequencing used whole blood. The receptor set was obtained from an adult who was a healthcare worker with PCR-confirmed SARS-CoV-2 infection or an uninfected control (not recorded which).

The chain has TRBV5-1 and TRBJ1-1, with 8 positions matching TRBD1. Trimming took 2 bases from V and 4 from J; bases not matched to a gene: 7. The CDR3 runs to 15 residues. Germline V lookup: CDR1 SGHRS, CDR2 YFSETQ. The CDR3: CASSFDRGGGTEAFF. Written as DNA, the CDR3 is TGCGCCAGCAGCTTCGACAGGGGTGGAGGCACTGAAGCTTTCTTT. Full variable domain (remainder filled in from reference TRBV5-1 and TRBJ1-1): KAGVTQTPRYLIKTRGQQVTLSCSPISGHRSVSWYQQTPGQGLQFLFEYFSETQRNKGNFPGRFSGRQFSNSRSEMNVSTLELGDSALYLCASSFDRGGGTEAFFGQGTRLTVV.

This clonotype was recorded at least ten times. CDR3 nucleotides: TGCGCCAGCAAATTCGGACTAGCGGGGGGCAGAGGTAGAGAGACCCAGTACTTC. It codes for CASKFGLAGGRGRETQYF. The chain couples TRBV5-1 to TRBJ2-5; 14 nucleotides agree with TRBD2. The CDR3 contains 18 residues. Unmatched junction bases numbered 14, after V lost 6 bases and J lost 4 bases. Looked up from germline, CDR1 is SGHRS and CDR2 is YFSETQ.

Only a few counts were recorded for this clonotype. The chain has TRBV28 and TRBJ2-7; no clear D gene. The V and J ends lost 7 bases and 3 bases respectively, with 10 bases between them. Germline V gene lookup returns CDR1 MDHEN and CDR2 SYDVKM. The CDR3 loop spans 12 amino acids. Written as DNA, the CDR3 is TGTGCCAGCACGGCAGGTAACTACGAGCAGTACTTC. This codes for CASTAGNYEQYF.

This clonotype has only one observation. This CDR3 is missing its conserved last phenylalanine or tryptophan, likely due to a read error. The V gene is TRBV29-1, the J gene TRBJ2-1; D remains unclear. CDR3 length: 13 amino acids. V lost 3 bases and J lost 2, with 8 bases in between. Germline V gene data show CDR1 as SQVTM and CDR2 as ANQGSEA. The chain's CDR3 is CSVDGIPYNEQFV. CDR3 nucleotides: TGCAGCGTTGATGGGATTCCCTACAATGAGCAGTTCGTC.

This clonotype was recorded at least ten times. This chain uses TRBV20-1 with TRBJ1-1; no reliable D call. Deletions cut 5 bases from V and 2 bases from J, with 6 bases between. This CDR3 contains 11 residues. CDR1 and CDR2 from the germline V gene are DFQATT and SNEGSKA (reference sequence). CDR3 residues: CSAGSNTEAFF. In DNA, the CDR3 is TGCAGTGCTGGCTCTAACACTGAAGCTTTCTTT.

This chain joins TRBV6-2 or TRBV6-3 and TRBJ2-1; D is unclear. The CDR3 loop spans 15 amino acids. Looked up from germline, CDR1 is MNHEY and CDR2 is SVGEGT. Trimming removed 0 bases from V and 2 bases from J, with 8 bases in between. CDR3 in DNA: TGTGCCAGCAGTTACTCGAGGCTCGCCTACAATGAGCAGTTCTTC. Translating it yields CASSYSRLAYNEQFF.

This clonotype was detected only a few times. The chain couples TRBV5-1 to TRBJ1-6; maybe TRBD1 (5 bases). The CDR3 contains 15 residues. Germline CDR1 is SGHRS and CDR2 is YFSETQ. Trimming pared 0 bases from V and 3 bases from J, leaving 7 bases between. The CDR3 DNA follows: TGCGCCAGCAGCTTGGGGGACTTCTATAATTCACCCCTCCACTTT. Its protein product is CASSLGDFYNSPLHF.